Sequencing of this T cell receptor (beta chain) was carried out in a study of T cells expressing NK-cell markers. At the level of the study: Seven sequenced donors out of eight were HCMV-seropositive, one seronegative. Overall study findings and caveats: Dominant NKG2C+ clonotype frequencies of roughly 1.0-8% of CD8+ T cells were measured in six or seven donors.

In germline, CDR1 is SQVTM, CDR2 ANQGSEA. The CDR3 loop spans 12 amino acids. TCRdb re-called the 5' RACE reads and gives one entry per CDR3 protein, without DNA. The table lists about 390,000 distinct CDR3 sequences. Concerning this clonotype: Antigen specificity is unknown.

This receptor was obtained from a woman between 50 and 59 years old in good health. V usage is TRBV29-1 and J usage is TRBJ2-4; no DNA is available, so the TRBD1 call from TCRdb remains unchecked. Specimen: blood T cells: a sorted CD56 or NKG2C T cell subset, CD4+ or CD8+ T cells, or bulk PBMC T cells (not recorded which). CDR3 region: CSVFQGRNIQYF. Supplemented by reference TRBV29-1 and TRBJ2-4, the full variable domain reads SAVISQKPSRDICQRGTSLTIQCQVDSQVTMMFWYRQQPGQSLTLIATANQGSEATYESGFVIDKFPISRPNLTFSTLTVSNMSPEDSSIYLCSVFQGRNIQYFGAGTRLSVL.